This T cell receptor (beta chain) came from a study of spatial heterogeneity in lung cancer. This clonotype was seen many times. Its antigen is unidentified. Study conclusions and caveats: Mutation tallies in tumors tracked expanded intratumoral alpha and beta TCR counts.

Time point denoted: sample taken at primary tumor resection. Without sorting, whole RNA was sequenced from tumor, nontumor lung or frozen PBMC. TCRdb analysed the 5' RACE reads with MiXCR anew, one entry per CDR3 protein. The top ten hold roughly 8% of the sample, which has around 2,900 distinct CDR3 sequences, roughly 10% seen once. Germline-derived CDR1 and CDR2 are SGHTA and FQGNSA. Germline trimming cut 1 base from V and 5 bases from J; bases unmatched to any gene: 8. The CDR3 runs to 16 residues. This TCR came from a female donor with early-stage non-small cell lung cancer. The sample here was lung tumor tissue, taken at surgery. The genes are TRBV7-2 and TRBJ2-5; 9 bases line up with TRBD1. As DNA, the CDR3 is TGTGCCAGCAGCTTAGGGTGGGGGACAGGGTCGGAGACCCAGTACTTC. It encodes CASSLGWGTGSETQYF.